The source of this TCR beta chain is a study of blood T cell repertoires in COVID-19 (dated by TCRdb to about 2020). Turning to the overall study: Collaborator samples came from the United States, Italy and Spain and covered acute and convalescent phases of COVID-19. The material from the prospective study consisted of cDNA or gDNA derived from T cells, B-cell-depleted T cells, or PBMCs. Subjects who had been exposed to COVID-19, were actively infected with it, or had recovered from it provided the deeply sampled blood TCRbeta repertoires that made up the dataset. A freely available public database, intended as a resource for researchers studying the immune response to SARS-CoV-2, is where the repertoires were released. The samples were drawn from the first 160 participants of the ongoing ImmuneRACE study and from some 1,300 subjects provided by 6 global collaborators. A de-identified subject ID, COVID-19 status, age in years and sex were almost always included in the sample metadata. Where HLA class I and class II types were available, the types were taken from metadata supplied by the sample provider, not from assay-based typing.

Findings and caveats that apply to the study as a whole: Clinical and demographic metadata were provided uncurated, with the amount varying by source and participant.

The CDR3 holds 13 amino acids from the cysteine to the phenylalanine. Only the CDR3 DNA is retained, 39 bases long and in frame from the first base. Trimming removed 6 bases from V and 0 bases from J, leaving 5 bases between the germline ends. The germline V gene provides CDR1 MNHEY and CDR2 SVGAGI. About this clone: This receptor's antigen is unknown. The sample holds no much larger clone one base away, and base qualities are not on file.

At one collaborating source in Seattle, patients were enrolled during active infection and were followed longitudinally through the course of disease. Each collaborating institution followed its own protocols to collect whole blood in K2EDTA tubes. For TCRbeta analysis, collaborators shipped samples as frozen whole blood, isolated PBMCs, or DNA extracted from either of those sample types. The immunoSEQ Assay, a bias-controlled multiplex PCR, was used to amplify TCRbeta CDR3 regions from genomic DNA. In the paper's pipeline: Within the assay, amplification of reference gene primers was used to estimate how many nucleated cells each sample contained. To quantify the absolute abundance of each unique TCRbeta CDR3 rearrangement, sequence reads were collapsed and filtered. Productive Simpson clonality was computed per sample as the square root of Simpson's diversity index over productive rearrangements. In its TCRdb copy, this immuneACCESS table keeps in-frame sequences only and misses some clones. Where compared with another copy, unresolved V genes explain less than half of these, and the others have no known cause. D and trimming come from the DNA, and the V and J calls and clone size come from that table. Counted in this sample were 200,000 to 250,000 clones; roughly four fifths of them appeared once. Approximately 8% of the sample is taken by the ten largest.

The material sequenced was peripheral blood. The V and J segments used are TRBV6-5 and TRBJ2-2; no D gene call is confident. The origin of this receptor is a woman aged 80 or over with COVID-19, enrolled during active disease. The DNA sequence is given as TGTGCCAGCAGGCCAGCGAACACCGGGGAGCTGTTTTTT. Translated, it gives CASRPANTGELFF.